This T cell receptor beta chain was documented in a study of glioma-infiltrating T cells. Whole-study results and caveats: Non-neoplastic patients had below-expected tissue-blood divergence, while all gliomas exceeded expectation.

On this clonotype itself: Its target is unknown.

Germline V gene sequence: CDR1 DFQATT, CDR2 SNEGSKA (reference sequence). Trimming left V 7 bases short and J 7 bases short, with 16 bases between. This CDR3 contains 13 residues. Using RNA template, CDR3s of TCR alpha and beta were amplified with iRepertoire arm-PCR. MiXCR, applied by TCRdb to the multiplex PCR reads, yields one record per CDR3 protein. The repertoire holds 150,000 to 200,000 distinct CDR3 sequences, with around 32% as singletons. Sample: glioma tissue, nonneoplastic brain tissue, or PBMCs (not recorded which). The chain uses TRBV20-1 and TRBJ1-4, with a weak D call TRBD1 (6 bases). This receptor was obtained from a human donor with low-grade glioma or glioblastoma, undergoing nonglioma brain surgery, or in good health (not recorded which). In DNA, the CDR3 is TGCAGTGAATCACAGGGAGAGGCTGAAAAACTGTTTTTT. Its protein is CSESQGEAEKLFF.